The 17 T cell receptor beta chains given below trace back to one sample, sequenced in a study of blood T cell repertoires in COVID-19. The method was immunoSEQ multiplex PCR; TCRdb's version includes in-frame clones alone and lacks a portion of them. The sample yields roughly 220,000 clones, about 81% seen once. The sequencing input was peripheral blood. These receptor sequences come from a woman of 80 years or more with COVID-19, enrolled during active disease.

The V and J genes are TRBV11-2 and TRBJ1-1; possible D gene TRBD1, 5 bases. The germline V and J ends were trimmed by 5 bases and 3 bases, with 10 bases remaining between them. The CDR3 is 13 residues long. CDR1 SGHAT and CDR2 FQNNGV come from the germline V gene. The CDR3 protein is CASSASGYTEAFF. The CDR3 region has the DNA TGTGCCAGCAGCGCATCAGGGTACACTGAAGCTTTCTTT.

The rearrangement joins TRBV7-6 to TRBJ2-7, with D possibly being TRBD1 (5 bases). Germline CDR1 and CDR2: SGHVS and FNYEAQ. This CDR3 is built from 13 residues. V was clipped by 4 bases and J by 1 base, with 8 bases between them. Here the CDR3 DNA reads TGTGCCAGCAGCTCTAGACAGTCCTACGAGCAGTACTTC. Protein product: CASSSRQSYEQYF.

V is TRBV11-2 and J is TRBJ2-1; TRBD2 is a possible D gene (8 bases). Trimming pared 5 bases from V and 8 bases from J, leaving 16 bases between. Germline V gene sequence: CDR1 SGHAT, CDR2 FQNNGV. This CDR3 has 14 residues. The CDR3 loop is CASSQGLGGDEQFF. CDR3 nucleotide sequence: TGTGCCAGCAGCCAGGGACTAGGGGGCGATGAGCAGTTCTTC.

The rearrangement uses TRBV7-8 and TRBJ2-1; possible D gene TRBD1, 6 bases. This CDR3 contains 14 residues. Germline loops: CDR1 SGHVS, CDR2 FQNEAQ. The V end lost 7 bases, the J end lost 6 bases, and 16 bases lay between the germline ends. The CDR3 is CASIFSGARNEQFF. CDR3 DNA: TGTGCCAGCATTTTTTCAGGGGCGCGCAATGAGCAGTTCTTC. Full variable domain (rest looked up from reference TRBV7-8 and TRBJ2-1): GAGVSQSPRYKVAKRGQDVALRCDPISGHVSLFWYQQALGQGPEFLTYFQNEAQLDKSGLPSDRFFAERPEGSVSTLKIQRTQQEDSAVYLCASIFSGARNEQFFGPGTRLTVL.

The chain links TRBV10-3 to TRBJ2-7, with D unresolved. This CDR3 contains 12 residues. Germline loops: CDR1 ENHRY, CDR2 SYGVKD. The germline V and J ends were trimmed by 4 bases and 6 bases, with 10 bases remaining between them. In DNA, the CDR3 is TGTGCCATCAGTGGATCAGTCATCGAGCAGTACTTC. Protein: CAISGSVIEQYF.

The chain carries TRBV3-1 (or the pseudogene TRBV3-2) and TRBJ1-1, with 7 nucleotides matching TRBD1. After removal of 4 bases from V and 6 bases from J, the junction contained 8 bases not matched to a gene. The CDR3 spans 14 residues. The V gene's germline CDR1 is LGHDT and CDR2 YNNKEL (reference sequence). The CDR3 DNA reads TGTGCCAGCAGCCTACAGGGGCGAGTGGCTGAAGCTTTCTTT. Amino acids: CASSLQGRVAEAFF.

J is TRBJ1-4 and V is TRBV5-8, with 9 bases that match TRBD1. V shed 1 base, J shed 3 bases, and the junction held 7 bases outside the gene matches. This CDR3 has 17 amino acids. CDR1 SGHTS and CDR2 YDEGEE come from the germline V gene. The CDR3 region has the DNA TGTGCCAGCAGCTTGAGGGGACAGGGAGCGTCTAATGAAAAACTGTTTTTT. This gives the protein CASSLRGQGASNEKLFF.

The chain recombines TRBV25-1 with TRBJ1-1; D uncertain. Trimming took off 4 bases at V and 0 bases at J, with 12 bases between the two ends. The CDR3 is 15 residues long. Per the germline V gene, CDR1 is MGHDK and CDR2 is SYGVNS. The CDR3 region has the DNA TGTGCCAGCAGTGGGTACACCCCGATGAACACTGAAGCTTTCTTT. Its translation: CASSGYTPMNTEAFF. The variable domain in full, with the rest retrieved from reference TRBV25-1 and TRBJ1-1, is EADIYQTPRYLVIGTGKKITLECSQTMGHDKMYWYQQDPGMELHLIHYSYGVNSTEKGDLSSESTVSRIRTEHFPLTLESARPSHTSQYLCASSGYTPMNTEAFFGQGTRLTVV.

CDR3 amino acids: CASRGQIAYNEQFF. The CDR3, as DNA: TGTGCCAGCAGAGGACAGATAGCCTACAATGAGCAGTTCTTC. V gene TRBV2 combines with J gene TRBJ2-1; the D gene is possibly TRBD1 (6 bases). Trimming took 6 bases from V and 2 from J, leaving 11 bases between them. The CDR3 runs 14 residues. The germline gives CDR1 SNHLY, CDR2 FYNNEI.

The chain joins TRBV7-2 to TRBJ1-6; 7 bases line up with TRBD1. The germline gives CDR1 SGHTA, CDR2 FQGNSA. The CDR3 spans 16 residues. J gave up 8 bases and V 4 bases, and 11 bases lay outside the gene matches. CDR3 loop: CASSSTLTGIYSPLHF. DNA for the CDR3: TGTGCCAGCAGCTCCACCCTGACAGGGATTTATTCACCCCTCCACTTT.

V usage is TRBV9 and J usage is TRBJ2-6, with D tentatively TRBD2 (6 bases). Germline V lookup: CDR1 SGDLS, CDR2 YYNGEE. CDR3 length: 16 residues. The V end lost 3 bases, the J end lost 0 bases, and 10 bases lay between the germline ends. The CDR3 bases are TGTGCCAGCAGCGCCCGGGGGAGCTCTGGGGCCAACGTCCTGACTTTC. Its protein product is CASSARGSSGANVLTF.

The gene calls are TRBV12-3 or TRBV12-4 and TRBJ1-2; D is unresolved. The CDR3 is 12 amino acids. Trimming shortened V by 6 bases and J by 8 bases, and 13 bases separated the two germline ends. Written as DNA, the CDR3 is TGTGCCAGCAGGCCCGGGGAAGAGGGCTACACCTTC. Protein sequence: CASRPGEEGYTF.

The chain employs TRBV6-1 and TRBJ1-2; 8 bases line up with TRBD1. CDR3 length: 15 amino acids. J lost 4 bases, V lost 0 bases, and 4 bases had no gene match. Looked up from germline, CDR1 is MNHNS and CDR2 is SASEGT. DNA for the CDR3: TGTGCCAGCAGTGAAGCTTGGGACAGGTTCTATGGCTACACCTTC. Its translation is CASSEAWDRFYGYTF.

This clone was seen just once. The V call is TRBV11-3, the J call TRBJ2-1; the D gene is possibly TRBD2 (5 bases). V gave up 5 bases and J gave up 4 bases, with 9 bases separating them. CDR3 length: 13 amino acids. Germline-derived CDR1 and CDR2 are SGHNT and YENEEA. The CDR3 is CASSLTSYNEQFF. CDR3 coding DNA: TGTGCCAGCAGCCTAACTAGTTACAATGAGCAGTTCTTC.

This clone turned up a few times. The CDR3: CASSYRTGGSSTEAFF. In DNA form, the CDR3 reads TGCGCCAGCAGCTATAGGACAGGGGGGAGCAGCACTGAAGCTTTCTTT. The V and J genes are TRBV5-1 and TRBJ1-1; 10 nucleotides align to TRBD1. The CDR3 contains 16 residues. The germline gives CDR1 SGHRS, CDR2 YFSETQ. V lost 3 bases and J lost 4; bases outside the gene matches: 9.

CDR3 amino acids: CASSRGTYTDTQYF. The CDR3 bases are TGTGCCAGCAGCCGAGGGACTTACACAGATACGCAGTATTTT. V is TRBV4-2 and J is TRBJ2-3; D is possibly TRBD2 (6 bases). The germline V gene encodes CDR1 LGHNA and CDR2 YNFKEQ. V was cut by 4 bases and J by 2 bases, with 10 bases left in between. CDR3 size: 14 residues.

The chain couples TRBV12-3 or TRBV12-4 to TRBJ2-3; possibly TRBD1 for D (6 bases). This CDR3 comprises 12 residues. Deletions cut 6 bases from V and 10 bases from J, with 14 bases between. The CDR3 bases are TGTGCCAGCAGCCTGGGGGCAGGCCCGCAGTATTTT. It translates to CASSLGAGPQYF.